This TCR beta chain was recovered during a study of shared clonotypes between healthy human individuals. The input for sorted-subset replicate PCRs was 200 to 250 ng DNA, 25,000 to 35,000 T cell genomes. Sequencing was performed with immunoSEQ multiplex PCR; in TCRdb, only in-frame clones are kept and a portion is missing. Of some 95,000 clones listed, 60% to 75% are singletons. Germline V lookup: CDR1 SGDLS, CDR2 YYNGEE. Between the trimmed V and J ends, which lost 0 bases and 9 bases, there was a span of 10 bases. The CDR3 loop spans 13 amino acids. Sample: memory CD8+ T cells sorted from blood. Subset noted: CD45RO+ cells pooled with CCR7-negative TemRA cells. This TCR was sampled from a man aged 25-45 years in good health. The chain couples TRBV9 to TRBJ2-1, with TRBD2 as a possible D gene (5 bases). CDR3 sequence: CASSVGGYGEQFF. The CDR3 DNA sequence: TGTGCCAGCAGCGTAGGAGGGTACGGTGAGCAGTTCTTC.